The source of this T cell receptor (beta chain) is a study of OX40 agonist ivuxolimab in advanced cancers. The CDR3 extends over 15 amino acids. Germline V gene sequence: CDR1 SGHRS, CDR2 YFSETQ. Trimming cost V 2 bases and J 5 bases, with 15 bases left between them. Clones were read by immunoSEQ multiplex PCR, and TCRdb kept only the in-frame ones, dropping some. The sample carries roughly 80,000 clones, roughly 80% recorded once. This receptor was identified in an adult with an advanced solid tumor such as melanoma, head and neck, liver or kidney cancer. The starting material was CD4+ or CD8+ T cells sorted from blood, obtained in a trial of the OX40 agonist ivuxolimab. This chain links TRBV5-1 with TRBJ2-3; tentative D call: TRBD2 (5 bases). The CDR3 DNA reads TGCGCCAGCAGCTTTAGCGACTCGCCTGGAGATACGCAGTATTTT. This sequence encodes CASSFSDSPGDTQYF. Variable domain in full (rest from reference TRBV5-1 and TRBJ2-3): KAGVTQTPRYLIKTRGQQVTLSCSPISGHRSVSWYQQTPGQGLQFLFEYFSETQRNKGNFPGRFSGRQFSNSRSEMNVSTLELGDSALYLCASSFSDSPGDTQYFGPGTRLTVL.